This T cell receptor (beta chain) was identified during a study of sequential checkpoint blockade in melanoma. Looking at the study overall: Patients were randomized 1:1 to nivolumab-then-ipilimumab or ipilimumab-then-nivolumab first-line. Maintenance nivolumab came after either treatment sequence.

Clones were read by immunoSEQ multiplex PCR, and TCRdb kept only the in-frame ones, dropping some. The sample has 40,000 or so clones; around 86% are singletons. This clone has just a few counts. The length of the CDR3 is 16 residues. Germline CDR1 SGHDN, CDR2 FVKESK. Trimming shortened V by 0 bases and J by 3 bases, and 14 bases separated the two germline ends. Treatment: randomized to nivolumab then ipilimumab (arm A) or the reverse (arm B). None of the patients previously received DNA-damaging chemotherapy. Live CD3+CD8+ CD19− CD56− cells were sorted from PBMCs. The specimen was CD8+ T cells sorted from blood (inferred from file names), collected from a patient given nivolumab and ipilimumab in sequence. V is TRBV14 and J is TRBJ1-2; no reliable D call. The sequence derives from a human donor with melanoma. CDR3 region: CASSQDAGSFYYGYTF. The CDR3 DNA follows: TGTGCCAGCAGCCAAGATGCGGGCAGCTTTTACTATGGCTACACCTTC.